This T cell receptor (beta chain) was profiled in a study of radiation and T cells in renal cell carcinoma. Overall study results and limits: Top tumor clonotypes rose in blood 2 weeks post-radiation, then contracted.

Time point indicated: blood 2 weeks post-SBRT. Treatment indicated: 15 Gy SBRT to primary tumor, nephrectomy 4 weeks later. Blood was sampled at baseline, 2 weeks and 4 weeks after SBRT. Worth noting for this clone: No antigen is known for it.

The data were produced by immunoSEQ multiplex PCR, yet TCRdb's version contains in-frame clones alone and is incomplete. The sample lists roughly 78,000 clones, around 76% occurring once. This CDR3 comprises 15 residues. From germline, CDR1 is MNHEY and CDR2 SMNVEV (reference sequence). V was trimmed by 6 bases and J by 1 base, leaving 13 bases between them. The clonotype was recovered from a man aged 60-69 years with renal cell carcinoma. This specimen was blood, taken from a patient whose treatment included radiotherapy and nephrectomy. The rearrangement links TRBV27 to TRBJ1-5; maybe TRBD1 (5 bases). The DNA for the CDR3 is TGTGCCAGCAGCGTCCAGGGCCAGAGCAATCAGCCCCAGCATTTT. Its protein is CASSVQGQSNQPQHF.